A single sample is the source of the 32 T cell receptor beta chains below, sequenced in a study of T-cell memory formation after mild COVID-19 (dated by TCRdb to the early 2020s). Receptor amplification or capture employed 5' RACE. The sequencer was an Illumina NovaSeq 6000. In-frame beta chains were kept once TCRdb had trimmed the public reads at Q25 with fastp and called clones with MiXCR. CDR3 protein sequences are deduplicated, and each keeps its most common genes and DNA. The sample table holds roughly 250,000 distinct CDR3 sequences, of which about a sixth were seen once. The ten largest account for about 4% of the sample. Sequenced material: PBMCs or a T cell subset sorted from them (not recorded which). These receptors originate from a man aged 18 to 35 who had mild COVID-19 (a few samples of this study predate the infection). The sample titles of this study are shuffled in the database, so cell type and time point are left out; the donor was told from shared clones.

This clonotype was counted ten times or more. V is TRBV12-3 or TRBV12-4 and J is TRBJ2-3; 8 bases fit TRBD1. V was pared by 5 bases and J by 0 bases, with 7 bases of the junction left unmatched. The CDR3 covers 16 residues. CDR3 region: CASSQGAALSTDTQYF. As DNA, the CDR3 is TGTGCCAGCAGTCAGGGGGCCGCGTTAAGCACAGATACGCAGTATTTT.

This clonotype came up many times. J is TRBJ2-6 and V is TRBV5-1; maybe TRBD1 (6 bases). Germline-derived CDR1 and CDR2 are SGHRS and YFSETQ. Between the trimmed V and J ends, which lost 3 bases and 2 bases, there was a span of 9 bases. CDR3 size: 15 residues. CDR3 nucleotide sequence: TGCGCCAGCAGCTCACAGGGAACTGGGGCCAACGTCCTGACTTTC. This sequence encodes CASSSQGTGANVLTF.

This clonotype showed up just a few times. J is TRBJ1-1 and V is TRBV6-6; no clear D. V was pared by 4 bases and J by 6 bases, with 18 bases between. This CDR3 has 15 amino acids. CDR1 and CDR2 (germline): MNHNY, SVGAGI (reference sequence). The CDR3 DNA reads TGTGCCAGCAGTTTACCCTCATTGGGGATCGCTGAAGCTTTCTTT. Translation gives CASSLPSLGIAEAFF.

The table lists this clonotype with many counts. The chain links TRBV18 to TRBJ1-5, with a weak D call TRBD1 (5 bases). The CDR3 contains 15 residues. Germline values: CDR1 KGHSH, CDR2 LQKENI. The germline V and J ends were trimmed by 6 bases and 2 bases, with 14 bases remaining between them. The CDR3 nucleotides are TGTGCCAGCTCTCCCCGAGACAGAGGCAATCAGCCCCAGCATTTT. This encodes CASSPRDRGNQPQHF.

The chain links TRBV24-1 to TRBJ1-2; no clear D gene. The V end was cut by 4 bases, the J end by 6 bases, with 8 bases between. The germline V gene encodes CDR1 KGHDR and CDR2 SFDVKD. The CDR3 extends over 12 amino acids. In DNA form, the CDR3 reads TGTGCCACCAGTGAGCCAGGCAATGGCTACACCTTC. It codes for CATSEPGNGYTF.

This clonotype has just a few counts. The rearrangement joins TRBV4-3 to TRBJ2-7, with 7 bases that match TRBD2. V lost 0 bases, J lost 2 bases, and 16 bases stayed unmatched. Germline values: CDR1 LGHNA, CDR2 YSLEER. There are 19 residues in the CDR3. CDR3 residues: CASSQEVGSPSGEPYEQYF. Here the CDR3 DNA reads TGCGCCAGCAGCCAAGAAGTCGGCAGCCCGAGCGGGGAACCCTACGAGCAGTACTTC.

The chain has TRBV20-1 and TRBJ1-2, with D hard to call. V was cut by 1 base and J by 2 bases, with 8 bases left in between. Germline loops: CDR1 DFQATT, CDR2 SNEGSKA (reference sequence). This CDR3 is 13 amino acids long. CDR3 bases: TGCAGTGCTAGAGTTCCCTGGAACTATGGCTACACCTTC. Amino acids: CSARVPWNYGYTF.

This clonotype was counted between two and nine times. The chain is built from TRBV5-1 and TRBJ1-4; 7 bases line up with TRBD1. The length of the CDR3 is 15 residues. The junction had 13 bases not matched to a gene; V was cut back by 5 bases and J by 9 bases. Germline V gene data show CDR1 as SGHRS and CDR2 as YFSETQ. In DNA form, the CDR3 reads TGCGCCAGCAGACCCACAGGGGACGCCGGGCAAAAACTGTTTTTT. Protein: CASRPTGDAGQKLFF.

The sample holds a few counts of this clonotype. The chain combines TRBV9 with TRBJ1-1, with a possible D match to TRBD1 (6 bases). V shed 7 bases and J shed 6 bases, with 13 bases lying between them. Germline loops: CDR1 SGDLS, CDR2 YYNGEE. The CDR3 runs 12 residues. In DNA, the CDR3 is TGTGCCAGCGGACAGACCAGGGCTGAAGCTTTCTTT. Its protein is CASGQTRAEAFF.

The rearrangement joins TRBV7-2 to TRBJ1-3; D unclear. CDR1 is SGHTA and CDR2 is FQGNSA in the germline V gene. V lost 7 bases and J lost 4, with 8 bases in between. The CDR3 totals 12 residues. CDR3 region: CASTPSGNTIYF. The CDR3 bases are TGTGCCAGCACCCCCTCGGGAAACACCATATATTTT.

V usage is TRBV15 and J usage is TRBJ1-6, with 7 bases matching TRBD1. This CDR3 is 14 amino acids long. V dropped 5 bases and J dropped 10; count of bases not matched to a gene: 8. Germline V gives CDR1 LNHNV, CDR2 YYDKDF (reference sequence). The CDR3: CATSHRDSRSPLHF. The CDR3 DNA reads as TGTGCCACCAGCCACCGGGACAGCAGGTCACCCCTCCACTTT.

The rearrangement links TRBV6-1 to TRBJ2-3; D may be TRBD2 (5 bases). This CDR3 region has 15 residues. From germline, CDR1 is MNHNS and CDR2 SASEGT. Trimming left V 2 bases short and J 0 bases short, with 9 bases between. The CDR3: CASSESRGSTDTQYF. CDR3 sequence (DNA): TGTGCCAGCAGTGAATCTCGGGGTAGCACAGATACGCAGTATTTT.

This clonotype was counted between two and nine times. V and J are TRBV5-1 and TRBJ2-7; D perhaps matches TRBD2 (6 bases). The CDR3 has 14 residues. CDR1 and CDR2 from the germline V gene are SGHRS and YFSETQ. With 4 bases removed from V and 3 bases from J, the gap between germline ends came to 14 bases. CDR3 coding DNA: TGCGCCAGCAGCATGACGGGACTCAGCTACGAGCAGTACTTC. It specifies CASSMTGLSYEQYF.

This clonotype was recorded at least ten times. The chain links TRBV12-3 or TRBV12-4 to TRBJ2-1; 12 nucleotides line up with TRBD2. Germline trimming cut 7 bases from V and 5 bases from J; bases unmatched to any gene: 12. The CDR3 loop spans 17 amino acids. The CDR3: CASTPSASGGANNEQFF. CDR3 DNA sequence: TGTGCCAGCACCCCATCGGCTAGCGGGGGGGCCAACAATGAGCAGTTCTTC.

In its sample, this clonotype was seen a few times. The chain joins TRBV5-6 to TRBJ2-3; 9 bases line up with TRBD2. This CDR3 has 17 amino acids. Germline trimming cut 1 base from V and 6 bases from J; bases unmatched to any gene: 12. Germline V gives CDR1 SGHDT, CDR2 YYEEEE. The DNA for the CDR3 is TGTGCCAGCAGCTTGCCCTGGGGCGGGGGGGCAGCGGATACGCAGTATTTT. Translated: CASSLPWGGGAADTQYF.

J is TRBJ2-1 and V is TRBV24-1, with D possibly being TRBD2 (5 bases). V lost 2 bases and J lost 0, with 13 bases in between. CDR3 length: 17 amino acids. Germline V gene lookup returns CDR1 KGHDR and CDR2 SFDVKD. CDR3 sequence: CATSDSRGLSSYNEQFF. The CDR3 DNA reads TGTGCCACCAGTGATTCCCGCGGGTTGAGCTCCTACAATGAGCAGTTCTTC.

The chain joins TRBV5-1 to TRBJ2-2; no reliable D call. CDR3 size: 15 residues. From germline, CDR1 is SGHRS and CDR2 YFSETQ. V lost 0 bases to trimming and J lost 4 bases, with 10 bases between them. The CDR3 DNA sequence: TGCGCCAGCAGCTTGGCGTCAGCATCCACCGGGGAGCTGTTTTTT. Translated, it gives CASSLASASTGELFF. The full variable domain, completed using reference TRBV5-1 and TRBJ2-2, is KAGVTQTPRYLIKTRGQQVTLSCSPISGHRSVSWYQQTPGQGLQFLFEYFSETQRNKGNFPGRFSGRQFSNSRSEMNVSTLELGDSALYLCASSLASASTGELFFGEGSRLTVL.

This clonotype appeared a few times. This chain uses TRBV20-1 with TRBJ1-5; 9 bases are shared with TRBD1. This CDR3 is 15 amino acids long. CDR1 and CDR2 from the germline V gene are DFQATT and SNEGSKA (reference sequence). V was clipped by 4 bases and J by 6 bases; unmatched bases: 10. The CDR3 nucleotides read TGCAGTGCTACGAACCGGGGACAGGGAAGTCAGCCCCAGCATTTT. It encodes CSATNRGQGSQPQHF.

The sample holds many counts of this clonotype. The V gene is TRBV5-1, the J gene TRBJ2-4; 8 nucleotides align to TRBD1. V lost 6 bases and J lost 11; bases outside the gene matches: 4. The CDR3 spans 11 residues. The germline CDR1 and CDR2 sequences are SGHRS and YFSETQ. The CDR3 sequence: CASTQTGVQYF. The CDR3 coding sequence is TGCGCCAGCACCCAGACAGGGGTTCAGTACTTC.

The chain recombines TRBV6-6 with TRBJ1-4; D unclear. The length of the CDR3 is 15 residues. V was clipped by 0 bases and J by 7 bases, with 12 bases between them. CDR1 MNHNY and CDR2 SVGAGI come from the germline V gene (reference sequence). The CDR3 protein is CASSYSGSTGEKLFF. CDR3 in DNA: TGTGCCAGCAGTTACTCAGGGTCGACGGGTGAAAAACTGTTTTTT.

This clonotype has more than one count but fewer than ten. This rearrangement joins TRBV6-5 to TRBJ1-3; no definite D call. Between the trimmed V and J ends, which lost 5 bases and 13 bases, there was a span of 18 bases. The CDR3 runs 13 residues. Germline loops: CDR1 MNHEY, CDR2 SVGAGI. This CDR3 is CASSTPSEQRIYF. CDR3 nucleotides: TGTGCCAGCAGTACCCCGTCTGAACAAAGGATATATTTT.

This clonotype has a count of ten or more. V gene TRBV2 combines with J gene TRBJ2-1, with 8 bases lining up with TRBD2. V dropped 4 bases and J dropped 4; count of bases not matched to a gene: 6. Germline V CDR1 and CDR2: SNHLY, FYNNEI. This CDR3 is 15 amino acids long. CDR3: CASSATAGVYNEQFF. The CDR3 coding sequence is TGTGCCAGCAGTGCCACAGCGGGGGTATACAATGAGCAGTTCTTC.

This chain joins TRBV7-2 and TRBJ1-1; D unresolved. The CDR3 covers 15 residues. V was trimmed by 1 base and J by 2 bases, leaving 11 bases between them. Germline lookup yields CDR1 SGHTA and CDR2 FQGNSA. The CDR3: CASSLVPEVNTEAFF. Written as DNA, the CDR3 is TGTGCCAGCAGCTTAGTGCCGGAGGTCAACACTGAAGCTTTCTTT. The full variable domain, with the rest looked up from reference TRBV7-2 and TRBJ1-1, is GAGVSQSPSNKVTEKGKDVELRCDPISGHTALYWYRQSLGQGLEFLIYFQGNSAPDKSGLPSDRFSAERTGGSVSTLTIQRTQQEDSAVYLCASSLVPEVNTEAFFGQGTRLTVV.

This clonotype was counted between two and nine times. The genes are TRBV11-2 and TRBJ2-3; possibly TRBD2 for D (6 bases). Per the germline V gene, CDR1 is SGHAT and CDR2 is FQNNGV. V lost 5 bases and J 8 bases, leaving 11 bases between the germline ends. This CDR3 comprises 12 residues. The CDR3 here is CASSPGEATQYF. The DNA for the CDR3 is TGTGCCAGCAGCCCGGGGGAAGCTACGCAGTATTTT.

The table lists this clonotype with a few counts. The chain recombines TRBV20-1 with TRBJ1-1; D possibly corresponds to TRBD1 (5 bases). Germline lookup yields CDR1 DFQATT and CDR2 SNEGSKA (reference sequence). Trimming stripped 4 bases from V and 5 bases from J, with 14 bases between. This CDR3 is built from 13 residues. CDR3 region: CSAKLGGGTEAFF. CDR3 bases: TGCAGTGCTAAATTGGGGGGAGGGACTGAAGCTTTCTTT.

CDR3 coding DNA: TGTGCCAGCAGCTTAGGGACAGGGCTTAGCAATCAGCCCCAGCATTTT. Encoded protein: CASSLGTGLSNQPQHF. The chain has TRBV7-9 and TRBJ1-5; 8 positions match TRBD1. V lost 1 base and J lost 0; bases outside the gene matches: 2. This CDR3 contains 16 residues. CDR1 and CDR2 from the germline V gene are SEHNR and FQNEAQ (reference sequence).

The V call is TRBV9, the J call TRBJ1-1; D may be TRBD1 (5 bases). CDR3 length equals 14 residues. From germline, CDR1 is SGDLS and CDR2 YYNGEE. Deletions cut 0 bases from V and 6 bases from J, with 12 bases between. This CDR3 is CASSVGEGRSEAFF. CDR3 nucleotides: TGTGCCAGCAGCGTAGGAGAGGGGCGGTCTGAAGCTTTCTTT.

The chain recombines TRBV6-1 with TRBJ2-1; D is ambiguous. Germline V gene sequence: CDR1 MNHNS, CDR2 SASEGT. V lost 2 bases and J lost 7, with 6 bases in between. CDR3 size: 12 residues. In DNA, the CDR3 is TGTGCCAGCAGTGAAAGGTGGAATGAGCAGTTCTTC. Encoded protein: CASSERWNEQFF.

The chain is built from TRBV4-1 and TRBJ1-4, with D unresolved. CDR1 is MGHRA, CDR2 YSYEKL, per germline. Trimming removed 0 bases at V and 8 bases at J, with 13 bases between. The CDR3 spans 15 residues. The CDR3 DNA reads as TGCGCCAGCAGCCAAGATCTTCTAGGGTTGGAAAAACTGTTTTTT. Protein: CASSQDLLGLEKLFF.

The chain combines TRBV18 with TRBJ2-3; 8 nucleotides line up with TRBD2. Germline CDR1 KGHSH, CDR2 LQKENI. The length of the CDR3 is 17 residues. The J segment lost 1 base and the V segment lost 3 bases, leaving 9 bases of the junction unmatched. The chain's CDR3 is CASSPIAGSRGTDTQYF. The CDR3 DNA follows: TGTGCCAGCTCACCCATAGCGGGGAGCCGAGGCACAGATACGCAGTATTTT.

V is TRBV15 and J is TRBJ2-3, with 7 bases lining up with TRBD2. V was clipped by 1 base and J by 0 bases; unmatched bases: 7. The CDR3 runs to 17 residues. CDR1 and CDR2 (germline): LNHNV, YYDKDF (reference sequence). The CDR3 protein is CATSRARRGFSTDTQYF. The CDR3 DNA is TGTGCCACCAGCAGAGCCCGGCGGGGGTTTAGCACAGATACGCAGTATTTT.

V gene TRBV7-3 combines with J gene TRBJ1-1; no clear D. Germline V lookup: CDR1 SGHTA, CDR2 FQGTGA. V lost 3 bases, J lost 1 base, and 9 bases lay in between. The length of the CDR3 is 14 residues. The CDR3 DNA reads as TGTGCCAGCAGCTTGGCGGGCCAGAACACTGAAGCTTTCTTT. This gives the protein CASSLAGQNTEAFF. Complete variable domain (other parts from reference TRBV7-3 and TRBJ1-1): GAGVSQTPSNKVTEKGKYVELRCDPISGHTALYWYRQSLGQGPEFLIYFQGTGAADDSGLPNDRFFAVRPEGSVSTLKIQRTERGDSAVYLCASSLAGQNTEAFFGQGTRLTVV.